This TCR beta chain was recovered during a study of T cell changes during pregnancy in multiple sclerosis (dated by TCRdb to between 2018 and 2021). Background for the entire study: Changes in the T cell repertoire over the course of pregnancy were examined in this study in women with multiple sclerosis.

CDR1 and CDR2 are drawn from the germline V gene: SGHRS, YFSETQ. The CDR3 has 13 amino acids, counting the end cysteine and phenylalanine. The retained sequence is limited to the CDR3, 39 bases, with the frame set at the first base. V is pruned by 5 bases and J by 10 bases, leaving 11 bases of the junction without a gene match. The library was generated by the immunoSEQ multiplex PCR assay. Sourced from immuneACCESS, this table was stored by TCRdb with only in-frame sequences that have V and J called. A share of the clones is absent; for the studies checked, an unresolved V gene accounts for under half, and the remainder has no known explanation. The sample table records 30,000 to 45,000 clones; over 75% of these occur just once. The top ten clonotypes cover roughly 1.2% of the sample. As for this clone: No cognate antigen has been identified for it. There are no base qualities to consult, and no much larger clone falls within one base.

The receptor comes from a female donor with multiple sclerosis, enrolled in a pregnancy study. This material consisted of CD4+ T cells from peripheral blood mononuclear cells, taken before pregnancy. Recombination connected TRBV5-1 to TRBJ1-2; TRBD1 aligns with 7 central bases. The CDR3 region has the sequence CASSPEPTGTYTF. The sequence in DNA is TGCGCCAGCAGTCCCGAGCCGACAGGGACCTACACCTTC.